These 7 T cell receptor beta chains came from one sample sequenced in a study of sequential checkpoint blockade in melanoma. Treatment meaning: randomized to nivolumab then ipilimumab (arm A) or the reverse (arm B). Clones were read by immunoSEQ multiplex PCR, and TCRdb kept only the in-frame ones, dropping some. Here the sample spans approximately 19,000 clones, approximately 26% being singletons. Source: tumor tissue (inferred from file names), taken from a patient given nivolumab and ipilimumab in sequence. These receptor sequences come from a human donor with melanoma.

The CDR3 nucleotides are TGTGCCACAAAACTGTCGGGACAGGGGTCACGGGAGACCCAGTACTTC. Translating gives CATKLSGQGSRETQYF. The chain joins TRBV19 to TRBJ2-5; the match to TRBD1 covers 10 bases. V lost 10 bases and J lost 5; bases outside the gene matches: 16. The length of the CDR3 is 16 residues. CDR1 LNHDA and CDR2 SQIVND come from the germline V gene (reference sequence).

V usage is TRBV14 and J usage is TRBJ2-1; TRBD2 agrees at 11 bases. Per germline, CDR1 SGHDN and CDR2 FVKESK. The J segment lost 6 bases and the V segment lost 4 bases, leaving 5 bases of the junction unmatched. This CDR3 is 15 amino acids long. The CDR3 sequence: CASSLAGGPSNEQFF. The CDR3 DNA is TGTGCCAGCAGCCTAGCGGGAGGGCCCTCCAATGAGCAGTTCTTC.

There are a few counts of this clone. The chain is built from TRBV14 and TRBJ2-5; tentative D call: TRBD1 (5 bases). The CDR3 runs to 15 residues. Germline V gives CDR1 SGHDN, CDR2 FVKESK. Trimming took 0 bases from V and 7 from J, leaving 15 bases between them. CDR3: CASSQDPQGIATQYF. In nucleotides, the CDR3 is TGTGCCAGCAGCCAAGATCCCCAGGGAATCGCGACCCAGTACTTC.

This clone was observed a few times. The V and J genes are TRBV6-8 and TRBJ2-3; a weak D match, TRBD2 (5 bases). From germline, CDR1 is MNHGY and CDR2 SAAAGT. There are 12 residues in the CDR3. The V and J ends lost 5 bases and 7 bases respectively, with 10 bases between them. The CDR3 DNA is TGTGCCAGCAGTGCGGGCGGATATACGCAGTATTTT. This encodes CASSAGGYTQYF.

This clone has only one observation. The V gene is TRBV5-1, the J gene TRBJ2-1, with 9 bases fitting TRBD2. Trimming took 0 bases from V and 5 from J; bases not matched to a gene: 6. CDR3 length: 16 amino acids. Germline loops: CDR1 SGHRS, CDR2 YFSETQ. CDR3 sequence reads: CASSLAPAGGNNEQFF. The CDR3 DNA reads as TGCGCCAGCAGCTTGGCCCCGGCGGGAGGGAACAATGAGCAGTTCTTC.

The chain uses TRBV11-3 and TRBJ2-3, with D possibly being TRBD2 (5 bases). CDR1 and CDR2 (germline): SGHNT, YENEEA. This CDR3 contains 15 residues. The V end lost 4 bases, the J end lost 0 bases, and 11 bases lay between the germline ends. CDR3: CASSSGGGSTDTQYF. The DNA of the CDR3 is TGTGCCAGCAGCTCAGGAGGCGGCAGCACAGATACGCAGTATTTT. The full variable domain, completed using reference TRBV11-3 and TRBJ2-3, is EAGVVQSPRYKIIEKKQPVAFWCNPISGHNTLYWYLQNLGQGPELLIRYENEEAVDDSQLPKDRFSAERLKGVDSTLKIQPAELGDSAVYLCASSSGGGSTDTQYFGPGTRLTVL.

This clone occurred a few times. The chain is built from TRBV6-8 and TRBJ2-1; weak D call: TRBD2 (6 bases). CDR3 length: 16 amino acids. Germline lookup yields CDR1 MNHGY and CDR2 SAAAGT. V was cut by 3 bases and J by 0 bases, with 12 bases left in between. CDR3 in amino acids: CASSYLRGSSYNEQFF. In nucleotides, the CDR3 is TGTGCCAGCAGTTATCTTCGGGGGAGCTCCTACAATGAGCAGTTCTTC.